The 22 T cell receptor beta chains below come from one sample, sequenced in a study of cytomegalovirus exposure and HLA in healthy donors. Vbeta (60) and Jbeta (13) primers were used in the PCR. This table comes from immunoSEQ multiplex PCR, and its TCRdb copy is limited to in-frame clones, with some not included. Among around 300,000 clones, under 80% were seen once, and the ten largest hold 2% to 2.5%. Sequenced sample: PBMCs. All receptors come from a female donor in good health and CMV-seronegative.

The count of this clone is one. The chain joins TRBV10-3 to TRBJ2-7; 7 nucleotides agree with TRBD1. The V segment lost 6 bases and the J segment 6 bases; nucleotides outside the gene matches: 14. The CDR3 sequence is 15 residues long. Looked up from germline, CDR1 is ENHRY and CDR2 is SYGVKD. Here the CDR3 reads CAIRPTVDRVGEQYF. The CDR3 region has the DNA TGTGCCATCAGACCCACCGTTGACAGGGTCGGCGAGCAGTACTTC.

This clone showed up just a few times. Here the CDR3 DNA reads TGCGCCAGCAGCCAAGATACTACAGGGCGTACAGATACGCAGTATTTT. Residues: CASSQDTTGRTDTQYF. This rearrangement joins TRBV4-1 to TRBJ2-3, with D maybe TRBD1 (6 bases). This CDR3 is built from 16 residues. Germline values: CDR1 MGHRA, CDR2 YSYEKL. Trimming stripped 0 bases from V and 3 bases from J, with 13 bases between.

This clone has a single count. The gene calls are TRBV7-8 and TRBJ2-3; TRBD2 matches 11 bases. CDR1 SGHVS and CDR2 FQNEAQ come from the germline V gene. Losses at the gene ends were 6 bases for V and 2 bases for J; bases not matched to a gene: 19. This CDR3 comprises 20 residues. The CDR3: CASSPRSGTSGSTATDTQYF. The CDR3 nucleotides are TGTGCCAGCAGTCCAAGGTCGGGGACTAGCGGCTCCACGGCCACAGATACGCAGTATTTT.

This clone appeared once. The V call is TRBV9, the J call TRBJ2-7; 7 bases match TRBD2. Germline V CDR1 and CDR2: SGDLS, YYNGEE. The CDR3 loop spans 15 amino acids. Trimming took 5 bases from V and 4 from J; bases not matched to a gene: 12. This CDR3 is CASSPLADPWYEQYF. The DNA for the CDR3 is TGTGCCAGCAGTCCTCTAGCGGACCCTTGGTACGAGCAGTACTTC.

The gene calls are TRBV5-4 and TRBJ2-5; 8 nucleotides line up with TRBD2. Per the germline V gene, CDR1 is SGHNT and CDR2 is YYREEE (reference sequence). The CDR3 is 12 residues long. Unmatched junction bases numbered 10, after V lost 4 bases and J lost 14 bases. The CDR3 reads CASSKPGLVPYF. The CDR3 DNA sequence: TGTGCCAGCAGCAAACCGGGACTAGTTCCTTACTTC.

The V gene is TRBV6-4, the J gene TRBJ2-5; TRBD2 matches 16 bases. Per germline, CDR1 MRHNA and CDR2 SNTAGT. V dropped 0 bases and J dropped 5; count of bases not matched to a gene: 9. The CDR3 is made up of 19 amino acids. CDR3 residues: CASSDSGLAGGPGEETQYF. The CDR3 bases are TGTGCCAGCAGTGACTCGGGACTAGCGGGAGGGCCGGGGGAGGAGACCCAGTACTTC.

A single count supports this clone. This chain links TRBV7-9 with TRBJ2-7, with D possibly matching TRBD2 (5 bases). This CDR3 comprises 12 residues. V dropped 1 base and J dropped 7 bases, with 8 bases sitting between them. Germline V CDR1 and CDR2: SEHNR, FQNEAQ (reference sequence). The CDR3 region has the DNA TGTGCCAGCAGCTTAGAGAGAGGGGAGCAGTACTTC. This codes for CASSLERGEQYF.

This clone has a single count. V usage is TRBV11-2 and J usage is TRBJ2-1; TRBD1 might be the D (6 bases). There are 16 residues in the CDR3. V was cut by 6 bases and J by 0 bases, with 15 bases left in between. Germline-derived CDR1 and CDR2 are SGHAT and FQNNGV. The CDR3 DNA reads as TGTGCCAGCAGGTCCCTCAGGGGTGGCTCCTACAATGAGCAGTTCTTC. Amino acids: CASRSLRGGSYNEQFF.

This clone has a handful of counts. The chain uses TRBV6-5 and TRBJ2-2, with a weak D call TRBD1 (6 bases). Germline CDR1 and CDR2: MNHEY and SVGAGI. The length of the CDR3 is 13 residues. V lost 5 bases and J lost 7, with 11 bases in between. The chain's CDR3 is CASSARGGGELFF. The CDR3 coding sequence is TGTGCCAGCAGTGCCAGGGGTGGCGGGGAGCTGTTTTTT.

The rearrangement links TRBV28 to TRBJ2-2; 8 bases are a match to TRBD1. The V gene's germline CDR1 is MDHEN and CDR2 SYDVKM. The ends lost 5 bases at V and 1 base at J; junction bases unmatched: 6. CDR3 length: 16 amino acids. DNA for the CDR3: TGTGCCAGCAGTCTCACCGGGACAGGGAACACCGGGGAGCTGTTTTTT. This translates into CASSLTGTGNTGELFF.

The chain is built from TRBV11-3 and TRBJ2-2; D not certain. Trimming removed 3 bases at V and 2 bases at J, with 7 bases between. The CDR3 is 14 residues long. Germline loops: CDR1 SGHNT, CDR2 YENEEA. The CDR3 here is CASSLSRNTGELFF. The DNA of the CDR3 is TGTGCCAGCAGCTTGTCCAGAAACACCGGGGAGCTGTTTTTT.

J is TRBJ2-3 and V is TRBV29-1; 11 bases line up with TRBD1. This CDR3 spans 18 amino acids. Germline CDR1 SQVTM, CDR2 ANQGSEA. The J segment lost 7 bases and the V segment lost 5 bases, leaving 20 bases of the junction unmatched. CDR3 nucleotide sequence: TGCAGCGTTAATGGACAGGGGGCTCAAACCGTCCCCTCGTATACGCAGTATTTT. Translation: CSVNGQGAQTVPSYTQYF.

V is TRBV18 and J is TRBJ1-1; no definite D call. CDR1 and CDR2 (germline): KGHSH, LQKENI. Trimming shortened V by 3 bases and J by 1 base, and 12 bases separated the two germline ends. The CDR3 is made up of 15 amino acids. The CDR3 here is CASSPLGGGNTEAFF. As DNA, the CDR3 is TGTGCCAGCTCACCTCTAGGTGGAGGGAACACTGAAGCTTTCTTT.

The chain combines TRBV5-4 with TRBJ2-2; 7 bases align to TRBD2. The CDR3 has 15 residues. Germline V lookup: CDR1 SGHNT, CDR2 YYREEE (reference sequence). Losses at the gene ends were 0 bases for V and 4 bases for J; bases not matched to a gene: 3. The CDR3 reads CASSLVAGATGELFF. In nucleotides, the CDR3 is TGTGCCAGCAGCTTGGTGGCGGGAGCCACCGGGGAGCTGTTTTTT.

This clone was observed a single time. The chain recombines TRBV9 with TRBJ2-1; 9 bases fit TRBD2. The CDR3 covers 17 residues. J lost 2 bases, V lost 0 bases, and 6 bases had no gene match. Germline V gene lookup returns CDR1 SGDLS and CDR2 YYNGEE. In DNA form, the CDR3 reads TGTGCCAGCAGCGTAGTCCATGCGGGGGGGACCTACAATGAGCAGTTCTTC. It translates to CASSVVHAGGTYNEQFF.

This chain uses TRBV5-1 with TRBJ1-4; a weak D match, TRBD1 (6 bases). V shed 2 bases and J shed 6 bases, with 11 bases lying between them. This CDR3 has 14 amino acids. Germline CDR1 is SGHRS and CDR2 is YFSETQ. The CDR3 DNA follows: TGCGCCAGCAGCTTACAGGGTTACTATGAAAAACTGTTTTTT. It translates to CASSLQGYYEKLFF. Variable domain in full (rest from reference TRBV5-1 and TRBJ1-4): KAGVTQTPRYLIKTRGQQVTLSCSPISGHRSVSWYQQTPGQGLQFLFEYFSETQRNKGNFPGRFSGRQFSNSRSEMNVSTLELGDSALYLCASSLQGYYEKLFFGSGTQLSVL.

This chain links TRBV11-2 with TRBJ2-3, with TRBD2 matching over 13 bases. J was trimmed by 4 bases and V by 1 base; bases with no gene match: 5. This CDR3 spans 17 amino acids. Per germline, CDR1 SGHAT and CDR2 FQNNGV. CDR3 amino acids: CASSLVATSGRADTQYF. Here the CDR3 DNA reads TGTGCCAGCAGCTTAGTAGCCACTAGCGGGAGGGCAGATACGCAGTATTTT.

The gene calls are TRBV6-4 and TRBJ2-3, with TRBD1 identical over 7 bases. This CDR3 region has 14 residues. After removal of 6 bases from V and 2 bases from J, the junction contained 5 bases not matched to a gene. The germline gives CDR1 MRHNA, CDR2 SNTAGT. The CDR3 sequence: CASSITGVTDTQYF. DNA of the CDR3: TGTGCCAGCAGCATCACAGGGGTCACAGATACGCAGTATTTT.

In the case of this clone: The CDR3 carries no conserved terminal phenylalanine or tryptophan, so it likely arises from a read error. The limits of the CDR3 on the DNA are not certain, so only TCRdb's listed CDR3 is given. The rearrangement links TRBV6-1 to TRBJ1-1; the table's D gene call, TRBD1, was not cross checked with the DNA. A total of 11 residues make up the CDR3, ends included. CDR1 is MNHNS, CDR2 SASEGT, per germline. The CDR3 sequence is CASSEAPQGYV.

The V and J genes are TRBV25-1 and TRBJ2-5, with D possibly being TRBD2 (5 bases). Trimming left V 3 bases short and J 7 bases short, with 15 bases between. The CDR3 has 14 residues. Germline CDR1 is MGHDK and CDR2 is SYGVNS. CDR3 DNA: TGTGCCAGCAGTGATCCGGGGATTTGGGGGACCCAGTACTTC. Protein: CASSDPGIWGTQYF.

This sequence joins TRBV10-2 and TRBJ2-1; D remains ambiguous. Deletions cut 0 bases from V and 9 bases from J, with 12 bases between. This CDR3 comprises 14 residues. Germline loops: CDR1 WSHSY, CDR2 SAAADI. The CDR3 coding sequence is TGCGCCAGCAGTGAGTCGAGAGGAATTGGTGAGCAGTTCTTC. It specifies CASSESRGIGEQFF.

This sequence joins TRBV5-8 and TRBJ1-4; 7 nucleotides match TRBD1. In germline, CDR1 is SGHTS, CDR2 YDEGEE. Trimming at V came to 4 bases and at J to 5 bases, leaving 8 bases not matched to a gene. The CDR3 is 15 amino acids. Written as DNA, the CDR3 is TGTGCCAGCAGCAAAGGGGCAGGGGGAAATGAAAAACTGTTTTTT. Its protein is CASSKGAGGNEKLFF.